This T cell receptor beta chain stems from a study of T cell changes during pregnancy in multiple sclerosis. This CDR3 spans 15 amino acids. In germline, CDR1 is SGHVS, CDR2 FQNEAQ. V trimming: 1 base; J trimming: 2 bases; junction bases outside the gene matches: 4. The table came from immunoSEQ multiplex PCR; TCRdb's copy has only in-frame clones and leaves some out. The sample yields approximately 50,000 clones, approximately 94% seen once. The sample here was CD4+ T cells from peripheral blood mononuclear cells, taken in the third trimester of pregnancy. The TCR was taken from a female donor with multiple sclerosis, enrolled in a pregnancy study. V usage is TRBV7-8 and J usage is TRBJ2-7; 8 bases agree with TRBD1. This CDR3 reads CASSLDVTGAYEQYF. Written as DNA, the CDR3 is TGTGCCAGCAGCTTAGATGTGACAGGGGCCTACGAGCAGTACTTC.